The clone carrying this T cell receptor beta chain was seen a few times. The data derive from a study of T cells in Graves' hyperthyroidism and ophthalmopathy. The CDR3 is 13 amino acids. V was trimmed by 2 bases and J by 5 bases, leaving 12 bases between them. Germline V gene sequence: CDR1 DFQATT, CDR2 SNEGSKA (reference sequence). The TCR beta CDR3 regions underwent amplification using RNA transcripts as the source. During a first-round RT-PCR of the TCR CDR3, the HTBI primer set was used. From the multiplex PCR reads, TCRdb called clonotypes with MiXCR, one entry per CDR3 protein. The sample carries roughly 660,000 distinct CDR3 sequences, 17% recorded once.

The chain is built from TRBV20-1 and TRBJ2-5; no firm D call. What was sequenced was blood. The TCR originated in a man aged 50-59 years with Graves' hyperthyroidism. CDR3 residues: CSARTEFLETQYF. The CDR3 coding sequence is TGCAGTGCTAGAACGGAGTTCTTGGAGACCCAGTACTTC.